The 13 T cell receptor beta chains reported below all come from one sample, sequenced in a study of CD8 T cells in Susac syndrome. Reverse transcription of about 0.45 to 1 ug RNA was carried out with random hexamers. Each CDR3 protein is one row after TCRdb ran MiXCR on the immunoSEQ multiplex PCR reads. Seen here are around 190,000 distinct CDR3 sequences, 90% to 95% observed once, and the top ten hold 0.12%. Material: CD4+ T cells from PBMCs. These TCRs come from a human donor with Susac syndrome.

The chain carries TRBV13 and TRBJ2-3; D not resolved. This CDR3 is built from 13 residues. CDR1 is PRHDT and CDR2 is FYEKMQ in the germline V gene (reference sequence). V lost 1 base and J lost 2, with 4 bases in between. The CDR3 nucleotides read TGTGCCAGCAGCTTAGCGGTCACAGATACGCAGTATTTT. Protein: CASSLAVTDTQYF. The entire variable domain, with the rest obtained from reference TRBV13 and TRBJ2-3, is as follows: AAGVIQSPRHLIKEKRETATLKCYPIPRHDTVYWYQQGPGQDPQFLISFYEKMQSDKGSIPDRFSAQQFSDYHSELNMSSLELGDSALYFCASSLAVTDTQYFGPGTRLTVL.

This chain links TRBV29-1 with TRBJ2-1; possible D gene TRBD2, 7 bases. Looked up from germline, CDR1 is SQVTM and CDR2 is ANQGSEA. The CDR3 is made up of 13 amino acids. Trimming cost V 4 bases and J 7 bases, with 14 bases left between them. CDR3 protein: CSVVRGPGNEQFF. In DNA form, the CDR3 reads TGCAGCGTTGTGCGGGGGCCGGGGAATGAGCAGTTCTTC.

This chain joins TRBV12-3 or TRBV12-4 and TRBJ1-2; the D gene is possibly TRBD1 (5 bases). Trimming took off 3 bases at V and 6 bases at J, with 14 bases between the two ends. This CDR3 is 14 amino acids long. The chain's CDR3 is CASSFQSGYDGYTF. The CDR3 nucleotides are TGTGCCAGCAGTTTTCAGTCAGGGTACGATGGCTACACCTTC.

The table lists this clonotype with a count of one. The chain recombines TRBV29-1 with TRBJ2-1; D is uncertain. CDR3 length equals 15 residues. The ends were cut back, 3 bases at V and 0 bases at J, with 12 bases in the middle. Germline V gene sequence: CDR1 SQVTM, CDR2 ANQGSEA. As DNA, the CDR3 is TGCAGCGTTGACTCTGGGTGGAGCTCCTACAATGAGCAGTTCTTC. Its translation is CSVDSGWSSYNEQFF.

The rearrangement links TRBV14 to TRBJ2-1; possibly TRBD1 for D (5 bases). V lost 4 bases, J lost 4 bases, and 14 bases lay in between. The CDR3 covers 15 residues. Germline-derived CDR1 and CDR2 are SGHDN and FVKESK. The CDR3 spells CASSPEPKGYNEQFF. CDR3 sequence (DNA): TGTGCCAGCAGCCCCGAGCCCAAGGGGTACAATGAGCAGTTCTTC.

This chain links TRBV20-1 with TRBJ1-6; a possible D gene is TRBD1 (6 bases). V was clipped by 0 bases and J by 10 bases, with 13 bases between them. This CDR3 has 14 residues. Germline lookup yields CDR1 DFQATT and CDR2 SNEGSKA (reference sequence). The CDR3 protein is CSARELQGQSPLHF. The CDR3 bases are TGCAGTGCTAGAGAACTACAGGGTCAATCACCCCTCCACTTT.

The V gene is TRBV24-1, the J gene TRBJ2-3; tentatively, D is TRBD1 (6 bases). The germline V and J ends were trimmed by 3 bases and 5 bases, with 11 bases remaining between them. Germline loops: CDR1 KGHDR, CDR2 SFDVKD. The CDR3 sequence is 14 residues long. In DNA form, the CDR3 reads TGTGCCACCAGTGATAAAACAGGGCGAGATACGCAGTATTTT. It is translated as CATSDKTGRDTQYF.

The V gene is TRBV18, the J gene TRBJ1-5, with 9 bases aligning to TRBD1. This CDR3 is built from 14 residues. Germline V lookup: CDR1 KGHSH, CDR2 LQKENI. The J segment lost 7 bases and the V segment lost 6 bases, leaving 7 bases of the junction unmatched. DNA of the CDR3: TGTGCCAGCTCGGAACAGGGGGCTGAGCAGCCCCAGCATTTT. Protein sequence: CASSEQGAEQPQHF.

This chain connects TRBV4-1 to TRBJ2-7; D could derive from TRBD1 or TRBD2 (6 bases each). CDR3 length: 12 amino acids. V was shortened by 5 bases and J by 6 bases, with 11 bases between the two germline ends. Germline V lookup: CDR1 MGHRA, CDR2 YSYEKL. The CDR3 nucleotides are TGCGCCAGCAGCGGAGGGGGGATCGAGCAGTACTTC. Protein sequence: CASSGGGIEQYF.

The chain is built from TRBV3-1 and TRBJ2-1, with D perhaps being TRBD1 or TRBD2 (6 bases each). The CDR3 has 17 residues. V was trimmed by 0 bases and J by 8 bases, leaving 20 bases between them. Germline V gene sequence: CDR1 LGHDT, CDR2 YNNKEL (reference sequence). CDR3 in amino acids: CASSQDSPWGAADEQFF. The CDR3 coding sequence is TGTGCCAGCAGCCAAGATTCCCCGTGGGGGGCCGCCGATGAGCAGTTCTTC.

The CDR3 sequence: CASSLYGGEQYF. The CDR3 bases are TGCGCCAGCAGCTTGTACGGGGGAGAGCAGTACTTC. The chain employs TRBV5-1 and TRBJ2-7, with D tentatively TRBD2 (6 bases). From germline, CDR1 is SGHRS and CDR2 YFSETQ. V lost 1 base and J lost 7, with 9 bases in between. The CDR3 spans 12 residues.

V is TRBV3-1 and J is TRBJ1-1; D gene uncertain. The CDR3 extends over 11 amino acids. Germline values: CDR1 LGHDT, CDR2 YNNKEL (reference sequence). V shed 1 base and J shed 12 bases, with 9 bases lying between them. This CDR3 reads CASSQGRGSFF. The CDR3 DNA sequence: TGTGCCAGCAGCCAAGGCCGGGGTTCTTTCTTT. The entire variable domain, with the rest obtained from reference TRBV3-1 and TRBJ1-1, is as follows: DTAVSQTPKYLVTQMGNDKSIKCEQNLGHDTMYWYKQDSKKFLKIMFSYNNKELIINETVPNRFSPKSPDKAHLNLHINSLELGDSAVYFCASSQGRGSFFGQGTRLTVV.

The rearrangement joins TRBV4-2 to TRBJ2-3, with 8 bases identical to TRBD1. The CDR3 totals 13 residues. The germline V gene encodes CDR1 LGHNA and CDR2 YNFKEQ. V trimming: 1 base; J trimming: 6 bases; junction bases outside the gene matches: 0. The CDR3 coding sequence is TGTGCCAGCAGCCAAGGACAGGGGGATACGCAGTATTTT. Its translation: CASSQGQGDTQYF.